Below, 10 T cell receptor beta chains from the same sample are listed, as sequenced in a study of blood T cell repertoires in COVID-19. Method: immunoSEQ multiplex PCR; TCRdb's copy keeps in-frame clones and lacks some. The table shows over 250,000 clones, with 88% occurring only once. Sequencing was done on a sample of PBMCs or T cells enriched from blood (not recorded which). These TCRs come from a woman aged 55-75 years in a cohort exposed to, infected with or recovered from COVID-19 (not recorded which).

The CDR3 loop is CASSSNGLDGYTF. CDR3 DNA: TGTGCCAGCAGCTCCAATGGGCTGGATGGCTACACCTTC. The chain employs TRBV7-2 and TRBJ1-2; the D is unclear. This CDR3 has 13 amino acids. CDR1 and CDR2 from the germline V gene are SGHTA and FQGNSA. V shed 4 bases and J shed 6 bases, with 12 bases lying between them.

The CDR3 loop is CASSTPGTGTSPLHF. DNA of the CDR3: TGTGCCAGTAGTACCCCCGGGACAGGGACCTCACCCCTCCACTTT. This chain joins TRBV19 and TRBJ1-6, with TRBD1 identical over 9 bases. Germline V gene data show CDR1 as LNHDA and CDR2 as SQIVND (reference sequence). CDR3 length equals 15 residues. The V and J ends lost 4 bases and 10 bases, in that order; junction bases with no gene match: 8. The full variable domain, completed using reference TRBV19 and TRBJ1-6, is DGGITQSPKYLFRKEGQNVTLSCEQNLNHDAMYWYRQDPGQGLRLIYYSQIVNDFQKGDIAEGYSVSREKKESFPLTVTSAQKNPTAFYLCASSTPGTGTSPLHFGNGTRLTVT.

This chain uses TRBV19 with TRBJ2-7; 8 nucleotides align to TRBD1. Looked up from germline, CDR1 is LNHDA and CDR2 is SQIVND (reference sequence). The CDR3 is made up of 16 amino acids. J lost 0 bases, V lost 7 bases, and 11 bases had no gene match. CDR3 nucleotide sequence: TGTGCCAGTACCTATAACGTCGGACAGGGCTCCTACGAGCAGTACTTC. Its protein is CASTYNVGQGSYEQYF.

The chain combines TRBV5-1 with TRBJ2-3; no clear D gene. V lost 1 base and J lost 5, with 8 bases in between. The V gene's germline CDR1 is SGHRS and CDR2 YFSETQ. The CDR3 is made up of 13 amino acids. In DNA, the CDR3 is TGCGCCAGCAGCTTGAACCAACAAGATACGCAGTATTTT. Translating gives CASSLNQQDTQYF.

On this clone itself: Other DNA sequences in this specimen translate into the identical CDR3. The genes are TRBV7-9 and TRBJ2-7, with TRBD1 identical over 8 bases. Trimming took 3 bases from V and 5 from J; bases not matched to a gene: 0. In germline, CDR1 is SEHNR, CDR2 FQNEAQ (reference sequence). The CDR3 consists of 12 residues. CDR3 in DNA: TGTGCCAGCAGCTTGACAGGGGACGAGCAGTACTTC. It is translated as CASSLTGDEQYF.

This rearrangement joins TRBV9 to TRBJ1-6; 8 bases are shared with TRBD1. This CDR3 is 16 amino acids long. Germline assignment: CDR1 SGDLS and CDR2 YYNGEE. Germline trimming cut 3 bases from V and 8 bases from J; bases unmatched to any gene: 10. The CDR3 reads CASSGKRTGWDSPLHF. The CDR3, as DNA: TGTGCCAGCAGCGGAAAACGGACAGGGTGGGATTCACCCCTCCACTTT.

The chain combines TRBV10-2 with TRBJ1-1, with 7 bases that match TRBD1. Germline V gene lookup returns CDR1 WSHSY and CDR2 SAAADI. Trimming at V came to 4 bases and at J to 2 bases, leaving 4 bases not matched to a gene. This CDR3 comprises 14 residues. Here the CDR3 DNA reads TGCGCCAGCAGTGTGGGACAGCTAAACACTGAAGCTTTCTTT. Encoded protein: CASSVGQLNTEAFF.

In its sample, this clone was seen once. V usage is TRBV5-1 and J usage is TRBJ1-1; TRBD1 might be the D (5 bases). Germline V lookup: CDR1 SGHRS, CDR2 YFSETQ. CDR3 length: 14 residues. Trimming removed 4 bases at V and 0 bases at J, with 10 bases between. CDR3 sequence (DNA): TGCGCCAGCAGCATGACAGTCCTGAACACTGAAGCTTTCTTT. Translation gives CASSMTVLNTEAFF.

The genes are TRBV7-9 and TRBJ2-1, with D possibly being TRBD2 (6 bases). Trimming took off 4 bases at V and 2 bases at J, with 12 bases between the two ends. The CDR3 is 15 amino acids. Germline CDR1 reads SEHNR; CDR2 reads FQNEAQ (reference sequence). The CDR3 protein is CASSWGTSTYNEQFF. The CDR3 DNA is TGTGCCAGCAGCTGGGGGACTTCCACCTACAATGAGCAGTTCTTC.

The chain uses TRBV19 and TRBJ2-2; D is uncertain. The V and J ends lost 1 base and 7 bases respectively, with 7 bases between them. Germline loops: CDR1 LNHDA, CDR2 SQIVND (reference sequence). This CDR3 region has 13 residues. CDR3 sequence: CASSIGGRGELFF. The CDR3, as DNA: TGTGCCAGTAGTATAGGTGGCCGCGGGGAGCTGTTTTTT.